This T cell receptor beta chain emerged from a study of shared clonotypes between healthy human individuals. Remarks on this clone: Other nucleotide sequences from this sample produce the same CDR3.

For each subset, genomic DNA was distributed in equal portions over several immunoSEQ plates. Sequencing was performed with immunoSEQ multiplex PCR; in TCRdb, only in-frame clones are kept and a portion is missing. The sample has 2.3 million or so clones, over 90% seen once. Material for sequencing was naive CD4+ T cells from PBMCs. Subset specified: CD45RA+ positively selected. The receptor was derived from a man between 18 and 29 years old in good health. Some clones in this sample may be carry-over from other donors' samples.

CDR3 sequence (DNA): TGTGCCAGCAGCTTAGCGGGAGCGGGAAATGAGCAGTTCTTC. It encodes CASSLAGAGNEQFF. J is TRBJ2-1 and V is TRBV11-2, with TRBD2 identical over 7 bases. The germline V gene encodes CDR1 SGHAT and CDR2 FQNNGV. Germline trimming cut 1 base from V and 7 bases from J; bases unmatched to any gene: 4. The CDR3 runs 14 residues.